In its sample, the clone carrying this TCR beta chain was seen many times. Its antigen is not known. This entry belongs to a study of identical twins. Germline assignment: CDR1 SQVTM and CDR2 ANQGSEA. The CDR3 runs to 13 residues. With 2 bases clipped from V and 11 bases from J, the junction kept 9 bases outside the gene matches. Template switching (which added a universal primer site) was used, and cDNA carried unique molecular identifiers. MiXCR, run by TCRdb on the 5' RACE reads, gives a single entry per CDR3 protein. Found here are 450,000 or so distinct CDR3 sequences, 13% to 15% of them singletons; the top ten hold approximately 0.52%. Study-wide results and caveats: The authors drew conclusions from cross-sectional statistical analysis rather than following the same donors.

This sample was also put to use in a study of yellow fever vaccine responses in identical twins. According to that study: Among the twins, the vaccine T cell response reportedly seemed partly convergent and partly personalized.

The clonotype was recovered from a woman under 30 in good health. The V call is TRBV29-1, the J call TRBJ2-1; 7 nucleotides align to TRBD1. The sample comprised CD4+ T cells sorted from blood. The CDR3 region is CSVEILRDSKQFF. The CDR3, as DNA: TGCAGCGTTGAAATTCTCCGGGACAGCAAGCAGTTCTTC.